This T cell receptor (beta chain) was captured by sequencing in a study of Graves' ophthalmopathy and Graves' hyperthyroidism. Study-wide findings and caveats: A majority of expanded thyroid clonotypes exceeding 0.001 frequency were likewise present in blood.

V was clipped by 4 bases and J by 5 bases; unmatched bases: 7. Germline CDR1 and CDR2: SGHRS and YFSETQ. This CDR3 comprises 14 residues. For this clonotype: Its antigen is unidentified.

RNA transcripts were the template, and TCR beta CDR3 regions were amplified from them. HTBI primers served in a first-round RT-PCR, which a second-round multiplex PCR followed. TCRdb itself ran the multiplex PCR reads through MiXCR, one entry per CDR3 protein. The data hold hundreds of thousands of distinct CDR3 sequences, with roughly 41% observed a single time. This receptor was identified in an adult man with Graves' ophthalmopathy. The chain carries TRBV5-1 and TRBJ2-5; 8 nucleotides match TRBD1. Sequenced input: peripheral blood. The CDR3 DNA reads TGCGCCAGCAGCCCTCAGGGGGCGCGGGAGACCCAGTACTTC. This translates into CASSPQGARETQYF. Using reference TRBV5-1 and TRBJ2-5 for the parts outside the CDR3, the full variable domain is KAGVTQTPRYLIKTRGQQVTLSCSPISGHRSVSWYQQTPGQGLQFLFEYFSETQRNKGNFPGRFSGRQFSNSRSEMNVSTLELGDSALYLCASSPQGARETQYFGPGTRLLVL.